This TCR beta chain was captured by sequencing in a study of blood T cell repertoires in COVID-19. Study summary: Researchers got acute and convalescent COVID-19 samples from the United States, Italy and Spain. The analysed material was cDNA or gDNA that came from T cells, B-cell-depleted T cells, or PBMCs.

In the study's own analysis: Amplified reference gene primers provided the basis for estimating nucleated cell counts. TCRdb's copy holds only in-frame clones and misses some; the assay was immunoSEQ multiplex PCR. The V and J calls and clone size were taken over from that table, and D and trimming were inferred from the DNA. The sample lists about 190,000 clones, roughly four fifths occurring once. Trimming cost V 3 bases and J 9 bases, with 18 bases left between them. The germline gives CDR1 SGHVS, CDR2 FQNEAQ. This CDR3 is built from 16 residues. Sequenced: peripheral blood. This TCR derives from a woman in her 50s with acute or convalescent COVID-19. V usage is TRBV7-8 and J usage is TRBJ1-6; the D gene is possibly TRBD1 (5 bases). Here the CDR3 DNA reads TGTGCCAGCAGCTTCGGAACGACGGGGACTTTTTCACCCCTCCACTTT. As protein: CASSFGTTGTFSPLHF.